These T cell receptor beta chains were read from a single sample in a study of blood T cell repertoires in COVID-19. Profiled with immunoSEQ multiplex PCR; TCRdb holds only in-frame clones, not every one. Here the sample spans tens of thousands of clones, about 90% being singletons. Specimen: peripheral blood. The receptor source for this set is a human donor in a cohort sampled during active COVID-19. CDR3s leave out the opening cysteine and the closing phenylalanine or tryptophan. The D gene is left open where the match is weak.

.,TRBJ1-5,TRBV10-2,ASSSSGLTQPQH
.,TRBJ2-7,TRBV3-1/TRBV3-2,ASSRDSPYEQY
.,TRBJ2-4,TRBV23-1,ASSPYSGSTY
TRBD1,TRBJ2-7,TRBV12-5,ASGLDRLRDEQY
TRBD1,TRBJ1-1,TRBV18,ASSKDRATEAF
.,TRBJ1-2,TRBV7-9,ASSLSGARGNGYT
.,TRBJ2-3,TRBV30,AWSVLVFTDTQY
TRBD1,TRBJ1-2,TRBV6-5,ASSRTGNYGYT
TRBD2,TRBJ2-1,TRBV7-2,ASSLEGLAGVRNEQF
TRBD2,TRBJ2-4,TRBV5-4,ASSSQREGYLPIQY
TRBD1,TRBJ2-7,TRBV30,AWRGDSYEQY
.,TRBJ2-1,TRBV9,ASSVARSNGEQF
TRBD2,TRBJ2-1,TRBV2,ASTPGLAGGEQF
.,TRBJ1-6,TRBV14,ASSQDPGLDNSPLH
TRBD1,TRBJ2-7,TRBV7-6,ASSIKIGGTGVEQY
TRBD1,TRBJ2-5,TRBV19,ASSTGTAKETQY
TRBD2,TRBJ2-3,TRBV6-6,AGKLAGGTDTQY
.,TRBJ1-2,TRBV19,ASRPDSNYGYT
.,TRBJ1-1,TRBV30,AWGEGVRSTEAF
TRBD2,TRBJ2-3,TRBV6-5,ANKAGGTDTQY